These 23 T cell receptor beta chains originate from one sample sequenced in a study of blood T cell repertoires in COVID-19. The assay was immunoSEQ multiplex PCR, and TCRdb's table has in-frame clones only and misses some. Of fewer than 120,000 clones in the sample, nearly 80% were seen once. Sequences were obtained from peripheral blood. These receptor sequences come from a woman over 75 with active or convalescent COVID-19.

The V and J genes are TRBV28 and TRBJ2-1, with 13 bases identical to TRBD2. The CDR3 is made up of 15 amino acids. V trimming: 5 bases; J trimming: 12 bases; junction bases outside the gene matches: 10. CDR1 is MDHEN, CDR2 SYDVKM, per germline. CDR3 amino acids: CASSESRTSGRGQFF. The CDR3 nucleotides are TGTGCCAGCAGTGAGTCCAGGACTAGCGGGAGAGGGCAGTTCTTC.

This clone is a singleton in its sample. This rearrangement joins TRBV20-1 to TRBJ2-3, with D unresolved. V gave up 3 bases and J gave up 2 bases, with 12 bases separating them. Germline-derived CDR1 and CDR2 are DFQATT and SNEGSKA (reference sequence). This CDR3 has 14 amino acids. The CDR3 protein is CSASGTLTTDTQYF. CDR3 nucleotide sequence: TGCAGTGCTAGTGGCACCCTAACCACAGATACGCAGTATTTT.

The CDR3 coding sequence is TGTGCCAGCCAAACCCCGGGACAGCTTAATGAAAAACTGTTTTTT. Translation: CASQTPGQLNEKLFF. This chain joins TRBV2 and TRBJ1-4; TRBD1 matches at 7 bases. Trimming cost V 8 bases and J 4 bases; bases outside gene matches: 10. The length of the CDR3 is 15 residues. The germline CDR1 and CDR2 sequences are SNHLY and FYNNEI.

DNA of the CDR3: TGTGCCAGCAGCTGGGACAGGGGCGGCTATGGCTACACCTTC. It specifies CASSWDRGGYGYTF. This chain uses TRBV9 with TRBJ1-2, with 10 bases aligning to TRBD1. Losses at the gene ends were 4 bases for V and 4 bases for J; bases not matched to a gene: 4. The CDR3 totals 14 residues. CDR1 SGDLS and CDR2 YYNGEE come from the germline V gene.

The V and J genes are TRBV28 and TRBJ2-2, with unresolved D. V lost 5 bases to trimming and J lost 5 bases, with 15 bases between them. Germline assignment: CDR1 MDHEN and CDR2 SYDVKM. This CDR3 is 15 amino acids long. In nucleotides, the CDR3 is TGTGCCAGCAGTCCCGCGTCTTTTCGAACCGGGGAGCTGTTTTTT. Amino acids: CASSPASFRTGELFF.

This sequence joins TRBV28 and TRBJ2-1, with 9 bases lining up with TRBD2. The CDR3 spans 16 residues. Germline loops: CDR1 MDHEN, CDR2 SYDVKM. V dropped 5 bases and J dropped 7; count of bases not matched to a gene: 12. The CDR3 coding sequence is TGTGCCAGCAGTCCGCCAGGAGTAGCGGGAGCGAATGAGCAGTTCTTC. Translation: CASSPPGVAGANEQFF.

The V and J genes are TRBV10-3 and TRBJ2-7, with D maybe TRBD2 (6 bases). Trimming cost V 8 bases and J 6 bases, with 20 bases left between them. Germline CDR1 ENHRY, CDR2 SYGVKD. This CDR3 has 14 amino acids. The CDR3 sequence is CAIGGTPPRVEQYF. In DNA form, the CDR3 reads TGTGCCATCGGGGGGACTCCACCCCGGGTCGAGCAGTACTTC.

This chain uses TRBV11-3 with TRBJ2-1; D is unclear. This CDR3 has 13 residues. V dropped 1 base and J dropped 4 bases, with 5 bases sitting between them. The germline V gene encodes CDR1 SGHNT and CDR2 YENEEA. The CDR3 region is CASSLAVYNEQFF. The CDR3 nucleotides are TGTGCCAGCAGCTTAGCAGTATACAATGAGCAGTTCTTC.

The genes are TRBV30 and TRBJ2-6; tentative D call: TRBD2 (6 bases). The CDR3 length is 17 residues. Trimming removed 7 bases from V and 0 bases from J, with 19 bases in between. Germline V CDR1 and CDR2: GTSNPN, SVGIG (reference sequence). The CDR3 is CASPAGHPTSGANVLTF. DNA of the CDR3: TGTGCCTCCCCGGCGGGGCACCCGACCTCTGGGGCCAACGTCCTGACTTTC.

This clone was picked up many times. This rearrangement joins TRBV5-1 to TRBJ1-2; D is uncertain. Germline V gene lookup returns CDR1 SGHRS and CDR2 YFSETQ. This CDR3 is built from 14 residues. Trimming cost V 0 bases and J 8 bases, with 14 bases left between them. The CDR3 DNA reads as TGCGCCAGCAGCTTGGATACAGAGTTGATCGGCTACACCTTC. This encodes CASSLDTELIGYTF.

V is TRBV7-2 and J is TRBJ1-4, with D possibly matching TRBD1 (6 bases). Germline V gene data show CDR1 as SGHTA and CDR2 as FQGNSA. This CDR3 spans 16 amino acids. V was trimmed by 5 bases and J by 5 bases, leaving 18 bases between them. The DNA for the CDR3 is TGTGCCAGCAGCCTAAACCGCCCGGGGACAAATGAAAAACTGTTTTTT. It translates to CASSLNRPGTNEKLFF.

The sample holds many counts of this clone. This rearrangement joins TRBV12-3 or TRBV12-4 to TRBJ2-1; no reliable D call. V lost 2 bases, J lost 4 bases, and 6 bases lay in between. This CDR3 is 13 amino acids long. The DNA for the CDR3 is TGTGCCAGCAGTTTAAGCCTTTACAATGAGCAGTTCTTC. Translation gives CASSLSLYNEQFF.

This clone is a singleton in its sample. This chain uses TRBV2 with TRBJ1-5, with D possibly being TRBD1 (6 bases). The CDR3 spans 14 residues. Trimming took off 1 base at V and 5 bases at J, with 9 bases between the two ends. Germline lookup yields CDR1 SNHLY and CDR2 FYNNEI. The CDR3 DNA reads TGTGCCAGCAGTGAAGGGTGGACAGATCAGCCCCAGCATTTT. Translating it yields CASSEGWTDQPQHF.

The chain couples TRBV7-6 to TRBJ2-2; a weak D match, TRBD2 (6 bases). The V gene lost 4 bases and the J gene lost 0 bases, with 9 bases spanning the gap. This CDR3 has 15 amino acids. Germline CDR1 and CDR2: SGHVS and FNYEAQ. The CDR3 DNA reads TGTGCCAGCAGCTGGGGGGTAGCGAACACCGGGGAGCTGTTTTTT. Protein product: CASSWGVANTGELFF.

The chain carries TRBV29-1 and TRBJ2-3; D is unresolved. The CDR3 consists of 12 residues. CDR1 and CDR2 (germline): SQVTM, ANQGSEA. Trimming stripped 3 bases from V and 1 base from J, with 5 bases between. Here the CDR3 DNA reads TGCAGCGTTGACCAGGGCACAGATACGCAGTATTTT. It encodes CSVDQGTDTQYF.

As DNA, the CDR3 is TGCAGCGCGGATCTCACAGATACGCAGTATTTT. The encoded protein is CSADLTDTQYF. The rearrangement uses TRBV29-1 and TRBJ2-3; unclear D gene. With 7 bases removed from V and 2 bases from J, the gap between germline ends came to 7 bases. CDR3 length: 11 amino acids. Germline CDR1 is SQVTM and CDR2 is ANQGSEA.

In its sample, this clone was seen a few times. The rearrangement joins TRBV18 to TRBJ2-2, with 8 bases matching TRBD1. CDR1 and CDR2 from the germline V gene are KGHSH and LQKENI. The CDR3 totals 17 residues. J gave up 6 bases and V 2 bases, and 11 bases lay outside the gene matches. The CDR3 reads CASSPKTRTGSAGELFF. In DNA, the CDR3 is TGTGCCAGCTCACCAAAAACCCGGACAGGGTCCGCCGGGGAGCTGTTTTTT.

The DNA for the CDR3 is TGTGCCAGCAGCTGGTTTCCAGCGAGCACTGAAGCTTTCTTT. Protein product: CASSWFPASTEAFF. V and J are TRBV3-1 (or the pseudogene TRBV3-2) and TRBJ1-1; unclear D gene. Germline V gene sequence: CDR1 LGHDT, CDR2 YNNKEL (reference sequence). V was trimmed by 5 bases and J by 4 bases, leaving 14 bases between them. CDR3 length: 14 residues.

At least ten counts were recorded for this clone. The J gene is TRBJ2-4, the V gene TRBV28; 9 bases agree with TRBD2. CDR3 length: 15 residues. Germline assignment: CDR1 MDHEN and CDR2 SYDVKM. The junction had 11 bases not matched to a gene; V was cut back by 6 bases and J by 8 bases. The CDR3 region is CASSRPASGIDIQYF. In DNA form, the CDR3 reads TGTGCCAGCAGCCGGCCGGCTAGCGGGATTGACATTCAGTACTTC.

V gene TRBV5-8 combines with J gene TRBJ1-4, with D unclear. Trimming took off 4 bases at V and 0 bases at J, with 16 bases between the two ends. The CDR3 totals 17 residues. The germline V gene has CDR1 SGHTS and CDR2 YDEGEE. CDR3 DNA: TGTGCCAGCAGCCAACCCTCAGGCAGTGCAACTAATGAAAAACTGTTTTTT. Its translation is CASSQPSGSATNEKLFF.

The chain has TRBV5-1 and TRBJ1-5; D call uncertain. The CDR3 is made up of 14 amino acids. The V end was cut by 0 bases, the J end by 1 base, with 5 bases between. From germline, CDR1 is SGHRS and CDR2 YFSETQ. The CDR3 sequence: CASSLGHSNQPQHF. The CDR3 nucleotides are TGCGCCAGCAGCTTGGGGCACAGCAATCAGCCCCAGCATTTT.

This clone was counted once. The chain recombines TRBV6-6 with TRBJ2-5, with D hard to call. There are 15 residues in the CDR3. Germline V gene data show CDR1 as MNHNY and CDR2 as SVGAGI (reference sequence). V lost 0 bases to trimming and J lost 0 bases, with 8 bases between them. This CDR3 is CASSYSRQYQETQYF. As DNA, the CDR3 is TGTGCCAGCAGTTACTCGAGGCAGTACCAAGAGACCCAGTACTTC.

The sample holds one count of this clone. This chain uses TRBV4-1 with TRBJ2-5; TRBD2 matches at 16 bases. The length of the CDR3 is 16 residues. The V gene end was trimmed by 3 bases and the J gene end by 2 bases; junction bases not matched to a gene: 0. The germline gives CDR1 MGHRA, CDR2 YSYEKL. In nucleotides, the CDR3 is TGCGCCAGCAGCCAGGGACTAGCGGGAGGGCAAGAGACCCAGTACTTC. Translating it yields CASSQGLAGGQETQYF.